The 9 T cell receptor beta chains presented below share a single source sample, sequenced in a study of T-cell reconstitution after alpha-beta-depleted transplantation in children. The TCRbeta library incorporated unique molecular identifiers. TCRdb independently ran MiXCR on the PCR reads; one entry per CDR3 protein. The data hold more than 200,000 distinct CDR3 sequences, with approximately 8.4% observed a single time. The sequenced sample was PBMCs, mostly from graft donor cells, obtained 360 days after TCRalphabeta/CD19-depleted stem cell transplant. These receptors all come from a male patient under 10 years old who had a stem cell transplant for acute myeloid leukemia, so the T cells may come from the graft donor.

The rearrangement uses TRBV4-3 and TRBJ1-2; 7 bases agree with TRBD1. Germline lookup yields CDR1 LGHNA and CDR2 YSLEER. The V segment lost 2 bases and the J segment 8 bases; nucleotides outside the gene matches: 8. This CDR3 contains 14 residues. DNA for the CDR3: TGCGCCAGCAGCCAATCCCGGGACAGCAAGGGCTACACCTTC. This translates into CASSQSRDSKGYTF.

The CDR3 bases are TGTGCCAGCAGTCTCAGCAGACCACCCCTCCACTTT. Translated: CASSLSRPPLHF. The chain combines TRBV12-3 or TRBV12-4 with TRBJ1-6; D ambiguous. The CDR3 sequence is 12 residues long. The V gene lost 5 bases and the J gene lost 11 bases, with 10 bases spanning the gap.

Many counts were recorded for this clonotype. This chain uses TRBV29-1 with TRBJ2-3; 7 nucleotides match TRBD2. J gave up 4 bases and V 6 bases, and 4 bases lay outside the gene matches. The germline CDR1 and CDR2 sequences are SQVTM and ANQGSEA. The CDR3 sequence is 12 residues long. As DNA, the CDR3 is TGCAGCGTCGAGGCGGGGGCAGATACGCAGTATTTT. Residues: CSVEAGADTQYF.

J is TRBJ2-3 and V is TRBV29-1, with 8 bases matching TRBD1. V lost 8 bases, J lost 2 bases, and 9 bases stayed unmatched. CDR1 is SQVTM and CDR2 is ANQGSEA in the germline V gene. The CDR3 has 14 residues. CDR3 sequence: CSLQTGQATDTQYF. The CDR3 nucleotides read TGCAGCCTCCAGACGGGACAGGCCACAGATACGCAGTATTTT.

V and J are TRBV20-1 and TRBJ2-5, with D perhaps matching TRBD1 (5 bases). In germline, CDR1 is DFQATT, CDR2 SNEGSKA (reference sequence). V was clipped by 3 bases and J by 0 bases, with 11 bases between them. The CDR3 has 14 amino acids. CDR3 DNA: TGCAGTGCTAGCCCTGACAGATACCAAGAGACCCAGTACTTC. Translated: CSASPDRYQETQYF.

This chain connects TRBV5-1 to TRBJ2-7, with 12 bases identical to TRBD2. CDR1 and CDR2 from the germline V gene are SGHRS and YFSETQ. The CDR3 runs to 15 residues. V dropped 6 bases and J dropped 5; count of bases not matched to a gene: 9. DNA of the CDR3: TGCGCCAGCAAGATGACTAGCGGGAGCGGGGACGAGCAGTACTTC. Its protein product is CASKMTSGSGDEQYF.

This clonotype was observed many times. The chain couples TRBV10-3 to TRBJ2-3; TRBD1 might be the D (6 bases). This CDR3 has 16 amino acids. Per the germline V gene, CDR1 is ENHRY and CDR2 is SYGVKD. Trimming stripped 6 bases from V and 0 bases from J, with 16 bases between. In DNA, the CDR3 is TGTGCCATCAGCTTCGAAGTACAGGGTAGCACAGATACGCAGTATTTT. Amino acids: CAISFEVQGSTDTQYF.

This clonotype occurred many times. This chain uses TRBV9 with TRBJ2-1, with D tentatively TRBD1 or TRBD2 (5 bases each). CDR3 length equals 16 residues. V was trimmed by 5 bases and J by 8 bases, leaving 23 bases between them. Germline CDR1 and CDR2: SGDLS and YYNGEE. CDR3 bases: TGTGCCAGCAGTAAAGAGGGGAGAGCCGTCCTCGATGAGCAGTTCTTC. Translated, it gives CASSKEGRAVLDEQFF.

In its sample, this clonotype was seen many times. The chain joins TRBV29-1 to TRBJ2-2; 9 positions agree with TRBD1. V gave up 4 bases and J gave up 2 bases; unmatched junction bases: 2. The CDR3 length is 14 residues. Germline V CDR1 and CDR2: SQVTM, ANQGSEA. Here the CDR3 reads CSVGGQGNTGELFF. The CDR3 coding sequence is TGCAGCGTTGGGGGACAGGGTAACACCGGGGAGCTGTTTTTT.